Following are 24 T cell receptor beta chains from one sample sequenced in a study of blood T cell repertoires in COVID-19. The assay was immunoSEQ multiplex PCR, and TCRdb's table has in-frame clones only and misses some. The sample contains hundreds of thousands of clones, 75% to 90% of which appear only once. The sample was PBMCs or T cells enriched from blood (not recorded which). The source of these receptors is a man younger than 45 who had recovered from COVID-19.

This chain connects TRBV7-3 to TRBJ2-5; 11 positions match TRBD2. Germline V CDR1 and CDR2: SGHTA, FQGTGA. This CDR3 region has 16 residues. Losses at the gene ends were 3 bases for V and 2 bases for J; bases not matched to a gene: 5. Here the CDR3 DNA reads TGTGCCAGCAGCTTGGGTCTAGCGGGAGGTCAAGAGACCCAGTACTTC. The encoded protein is CASSLGLAGGQETQYF.

The rearrangement links TRBV21-1 to TRBJ1-1; TRBD1, the table's D call, lacks a check against the DNA. TRBV21-1 is marked as a pseudogene. The CDR3 extends over 16 amino acids. The CDR3 is CASSTHRTGPNTEAFF. CDR3 nucleotides: TGTGCCAGCAGCACCCATCGGACAGGGCCGAACACTGAAGCTTTCTTT.

V usage is TRBV30 and J usage is TRBJ1-1, with 7 bases that match TRBD1. The CDR3 length is 12 residues. The trim removed 6 bases at V and 2 bases at J, leaving 3 bases unmatched. Germline CDR1 reads GTSNPN; CDR2 reads SVGIG (reference sequence). The CDR3 loop is CACRDRNTEAFF. CDR3 bases: TGTGCCTGCCGGGACAGAAACACTGAAGCTTTCTTT.

The chain uses TRBV18 and TRBJ2-5; D possibly corresponds to TRBD2 (5 bases). The CDR3 consists of 15 residues. V lost 6 bases to trimming and J lost 3 bases, with 17 bases between them. CDR1 and CDR2 from the germline V gene are KGHSH and LQKENI. In nucleotides, the CDR3 is TGTGCCAGCTCTGGTTGGACCGAGGGAAAAGAGACCCAGTACTTC. It codes for CASSGWTEGKETQYF.

The J gene is TRBJ1-1, the V gene TRBV18; D remains unclear. The CDR3 is 14 residues long. Germline-derived CDR1 and CDR2 are KGHSH and LQKENI. Trimming took off 6 bases at V and 1 base at J, with 12 bases between the two ends. CDR3: CASSPGLGNTEAFF. The CDR3 nucleotides are TGTGCCAGCTCTCCCGGGTTAGGGAACACTGAAGCTTTCTTT.

The genes are TRBV21-1 and TRBJ2-3; TRBD1, the D gene given by the table, was not confirmed from the DNA. TRBV21-1 is a pseudogene locus. The CDR3 runs 17 residues. Here the CDR3 DNA reads TGTGCCAGCAGCACAATCAGCCGGGGACAGCCCACAGATACGCAGTATTTT. Translation gives CASSTISRGQPTDTQYF.

The chain uses TRBV6-5 and TRBJ1-2; 9 bases line up with TRBD1. This CDR3 comprises 13 residues. V trimming: 7 bases; J trimming: 7 bases; junction bases outside the gene matches: 7. Per germline, CDR1 MNHEY and CDR2 SVGAGI. The CDR3 sequence: CASTGTGRSGYTF. The DNA of the CDR3 is TGTGCCAGCACCGGGACAGGGCGATCTGGCTACACCTTC.

The gene calls are TRBV13 and TRBJ2-1, with TRBD2 identical over 9 bases. Germline V gene sequence: CDR1 PRHDT, CDR2 FYEKMQ (reference sequence). The J segment lost 0 bases and the V segment lost 5 bases, leaving 14 bases of the junction unmatched. This CDR3 has 19 amino acids. The CDR3, as DNA: TGTGCCAGCAGCCCGGGCCTAGCGGGATACGATAGCTCCTACAATGAGCAGTTCTTC. It is translated as CASSPGLAGYDSSYNEQFF.

This rearrangement joins TRBV12-3 or TRBV12-4 to TRBJ1-1, with D possibly matching TRBD1 (6 bases). The CDR3 extends over 11 amino acids. With 7 bases removed from V and 11 bases from J, the gap between germline ends came to 14 bases. The CDR3 is CASTYRAAAFF. In DNA, the CDR3 is TGTGCCAGCACCTACAGGGCCGCCGCTTTCTTT.

The gene calls are TRBV29-1 and TRBJ1-2; no clear D. V was clipped by 3 bases and J by 1 base, with 6 bases between them. This CDR3 has 12 amino acids. CDR1 is SQVTM, CDR2 ANQGSEA, per germline. This CDR3 reads CSVDGHNYGYTF. CDR3 DNA: TGCAGCGTTGATGGGCATAACTATGGCTACACCTTC.

V and J are TRBV7-2 and TRBJ2-7, with TRBD2 identical over 10 bases. Losses at the gene ends were 5 bases for V and 4 bases for J; bases not matched to a gene: 5. This CDR3 region has 14 residues. The V gene's germline CDR1 is SGHTA and CDR2 FQGNSA. Here the CDR3 DNA reads TGTGCCAGCAGCCCAGGAGCGGGAGGGTACGAGCAGTACTTC. Its translation: CASSPGAGGYEQYF.

The V and J genes are TRBV19 and TRBJ1-1; no clear D gene. The CDR3 is 14 residues long. The germline V gene has CDR1 LNHDA and CDR2 SQIVND (reference sequence). V was pared by 5 bases and J by 1 base, with 11 bases between. CDR3 protein: CASSPSGKNTEAFF. CDR3 bases: TGTGCCAGTAGTCCTAGCGGAAAGAACACTGAAGCTTTCTTT.

This clone has ten or more counts. This chain links TRBV24-1 with TRBJ1-4; a weak D match, TRBD1 (6 bases). This CDR3 contains 15 residues. Germline V CDR1 and CDR2: KGHDR, SFDVKD. Trimming removed 4 bases at V and 3 bases at J, with 11 bases between. CDR3: CATSDSRTANEKLFF. In DNA, the CDR3 is TGTGCCACCAGTGACTCCCGGACAGCTAATGAAAAACTGTTTTTT.

V is TRBV3-1 (or the pseudogene TRBV3-2) and J is TRBJ2-3; possibly TRBD2 for D (6 bases). This CDR3 comprises 15 residues. The germline CDR1 and CDR2 sequences are LGHDT and YNNKEL (reference sequence). V gave up 1 base and J gave up 3 bases, with 11 bases separating them. CDR3 nucleotide sequence: TGTGCCAGCAGCCAAGGCGGGGACCTTACAGATACGCAGTATTTT. This sequence encodes CASSQGGDLTDTQYF.

The chain recombines TRBV12-3 or TRBV12-4 with TRBJ1-1; D is unclear. Deletions cut 3 bases from V and 6 bases from J, with 11 bases between. The CDR3 loop spans 13 amino acids. CDR3 in amino acids: CASSFVASPEAFF. CDR3 nucleotides: TGTGCCAGCAGTTTTGTAGCGAGCCCTGAAGCTTTCTTT.

This clone was counted a few times. The rearrangement uses TRBV6-6 and TRBJ2-2; D remains ambiguous. CDR1 and CDR2 (germline): MNHNY, SVGAGI (reference sequence). The CDR3 is 11 amino acids. V was shortened by 2 bases and J by 10 bases, with 5 bases between the two germline ends. In nucleotides, the CDR3 is TGTGCCAGCAGTTACGGCCAGGAGCTGTTTTTT. Translating gives CASSYGQELFF.

The V call is TRBV7-8, the J call TRBJ2-7; D is unclear. Germline V lookup: CDR1 SGHVS, CDR2 FQNEAQ. This CDR3 contains 13 residues. Between the trimmed V and J ends, which lost 3 bases and 2 bases, there was a span of 8 bases. The CDR3 DNA reads TGTGCCAGCAGCTTGGCCAGGACCTACGAGCAGTACTTC. Its protein is CASSLARTYEQYF.

The rearrangement links TRBV10-3 to TRBJ1-1; 10 bases line up with TRBD1. The CDR3 runs 14 residues. In germline, CDR1 is ENHRY, CDR2 SYGVKD. Germline trimming cut 11 bases from V and 1 base from J; bases unmatched to any gene: 7. The CDR3 DNA reads TGTGCCGCCAGGGACAGGGGCGAGAACACTGAAGCTTTCTTT. Amino acid sequence: CAARDRGENTEAFF.

The J gene is TRBJ1-2, the V gene TRBV5-5; 8 bases agree with TRBD1. The CDR3 is 16 amino acids. Germline CDR1 SGHKS, CDR2 YYEKEE (reference sequence). Trimming at V came to 0 bases and at J to 4 bases, leaving 8 bases not matched to a gene. CDR3 sequence reads: CASSLDARGQVYGYTF. In DNA, the CDR3 is TGTGCCAGCAGCTTGGATGCCAGGGGACAGGTCTATGGCTACACCTTC.

The J gene is TRBJ2-7, the V gene TRBV7-9; 8 bases map to TRBD2. Germline trimming cut 2 bases from V and 2 bases from J; bases unmatched to any gene: 11. The CDR3 sequence is 17 residues long. CDR1 is SEHNR and CDR2 is FQNEAQ in the germline V gene (reference sequence). CDR3 sequence reads: CASSLLSASGYTYEQYF. In DNA, the CDR3 is TGTGCCAGCAGCTTACTCTCTGCTAGCGGGTACACCTACGAGCAGTACTTC.

Here the CDR3 reads CASSSPGQGNYGYTF. Here the CDR3 DNA reads TGTGCCAGCAGTTCGCCGGGACAGGGTAACTATGGCTACACCTTC. This chain uses TRBV27 with TRBJ1-2, with 9 bases fitting TRBD1. The CDR3 totals 15 residues. Germline V gene sequence: CDR1 MNHEY, CDR2 SMNVEV (reference sequence). V trimming: 4 bases; J trimming: 1 base; junction bases outside the gene matches: 4.

This clone was found once. The V call is TRBV19, the J call TRBJ2-2, with D possibly TRBD2 on 5 matching bases. Germline V lookup: CDR1 LNHDA, CDR2 SQIVND (reference sequence). The CDR3 runs to 15 residues. V gave up 6 bases and J gave up 0 bases, with 11 bases separating them. The CDR3 spells CASSLAQTNTGELFF. The CDR3 bases are TGTGCCAGTAGCCTAGCACAGACGAACACCGGGGAGCTGTTTTTT.

V usage is TRBV23-1 and J usage is TRBJ1-5, with D maybe TRBD1 (6 bases). Being an ORF, TRBV23-1 has a function that is uncertain. Trimming left V 3 bases short and J 4 bases short, with 10 bases between. The CDR3 contains 14 residues. The CDR3 sequence is CASSHDRFNQPQHF. In nucleotides, the CDR3 is TGCGCCAGCAGTCACGACAGGTTTAATCAGCCCCAGCATTTT.

The chain joins TRBV10-3 to TRBJ2-3; D is ambiguous. With 7 bases removed from V and 4 bases from J, the gap between germline ends came to 15 bases. Germline assignment: CDR1 ENHRY and CDR2 SYGVKD. The CDR3 sequence is 14 residues long. CDR3 in DNA: TGTGCCATCACCTCAACCGGGTCGGCAGATACGCAGTATTTT. It yields the protein CAITSTGSADTQYF.